This passage covers 16 T cell receptor beta chains from one sample sequenced in a study of post-analysis software for immune sequencing data. Unique molecular identifiers were carried by the TCR beta cDNA libraries. TCRdb re-derived calls from the PCR reads in MiXCR, one entry per CDR3 protein. The table has hundreds of thousands of distinct CDR3 sequences, about 53% seen once. Study-wide results and limits: Higher frequency in patients than in controls was seen for roughly five TRBV segments, with TRBV5-6, TRBV5-1 and TRBV20-1 among them.

These receptors' antigens are unknown. Sequenced material: blood. These receptor sequences come from a girl aged 5-17 years with multiple sclerosis.

This clonotype was recorded a few times. The rearrangement uses TRBV7-2 and TRBJ2-3; D is possibly TRBD1 (5 bases). V gave up 5 bases and J gave up 1 base, with 13 bases separating them. Germline-derived CDR1 and CDR2 are SGHTA and FQGNSA. The CDR3 contains 15 residues. CDR3 bases: TGTGCCAGCAGCCCAGACGCCAGGGGCACAGATACGCAGTATTTT. Translation gives CASSPDARGTDTQYF.

The V gene is TRBV10-2, the J gene TRBJ1-1, with 7 bases that match TRBD1. The CDR3 contains 17 residues. V trimming: 6 bases; J trimming: 2 bases; junction bases outside the gene matches: 15. Germline V gene sequence: CDR1 WSHSY, CDR2 SAAADI. CDR3: CASSAFGGGGPNTEAFF. CDR3 bases: TGCGCCAGCAGCGCGTTCGGGGGAGGGGGCCCAAACACTGAAGCTTTCTTT.

The CDR3 DNA is TGTGCCAGCAGCTTAGTGGGGACAGGGTCGGTACCGATTTCCTACGAGCAGTACTTC. This gives the protein CASSLVGTGSVPISYEQYF. The genes are TRBV7-8 and TRBJ2-7; TRBD1 agrees at 9 bases. The V segment lost 1 base and the J segment 1 base; nucleotides outside the gene matches: 14. Germline lookup yields CDR1 SGHVS and CDR2 FQNEAQ. The CDR3 contains 19 residues.

The V and J genes are TRBV12-3 or TRBV12-4 and TRBJ2-5; D is ambiguous. With the DNA end fitting TRBJ2-7 better, the J assignment may be wrong. CDR3 length: 14 amino acids. The CDR3 here is CASTKGRAPDEQYF. In DNA form, the CDR3 reads TGTGCCAGCACCAAAGGGCGCGCCCCGGACGAGCAGTACTTC.

The chain is built from TRBV6-6 and TRBJ1-1, with D perhaps matching TRBD1 (5 bases). The CDR3 has 14 residues. Germline lookup yields CDR1 MNHNY and CDR2 SVGAGI (reference sequence). Trimming pared 5 bases from V and 0 bases from J, leaving 10 bases between. The CDR3, as DNA: TGTGCCAGCAGTGGATGGGACTTGAACACTGAAGCTTTCTTT. Translation: CASSGWDLNTEAFF.

This clonotype showed up just a few times. This chain uses TRBV12-3 or TRBV12-4 with TRBJ1-4; unclear D gene. V dropped 3 bases and J dropped 0 bases, with 8 bases sitting between them. CDR3 size: 15 residues. The CDR3 here is CASSFGSATNEKLFF. In DNA form, the CDR3 reads TGTGCCAGCAGTTTTGGTAGTGCAACTAATGAAAAACTGTTTTTT.

The chain uses TRBV29-1 and TRBJ2-7; D is perhaps TRBD1 or TRBD2 (5 bases each). Trimming shortened V by 6 bases and J by 4 bases, and 13 bases separated the two germline ends. This CDR3 is built from 12 residues. CDR1 and CDR2 (germline): SQVTM, ANQGSEA. In nucleotides, the CDR3 is TGCAGCGTCAAGCTGGGGGTGTACGAGCAGTACTTC. Translating it yields CSVKLGVYEQYF.

The count of this clonotype is one. The chain recombines TRBV2 with TRBJ2-1, with TRBD2 as a possible D gene (6 bases). Per the germline V gene, CDR1 is SNHLY and CDR2 is FYNNEI. Trimming left V 6 bases short and J 9 bases short, with 18 bases between. The CDR3 totals 14 residues. CDR3 amino acids: CASSQLREAAEQFF. The DNA for the CDR3 is TGTGCCAGCAGCCAACTGAGGGAGGCGGCTGAGCAGTTCTTC.

This sequence joins TRBV6-2 or TRBV6-3 and TRBJ2-1; D is uncertain. There are 15 residues in the CDR3. The V end was cut by 3 bases, the J end by 5 bases, with 14 bases between. Per germline, CDR1 MNHEY and CDR2 SVGEGT. For the CDR3, the DNA is TGTGCCAGCAGTTATGGACGCGCCCTCCACAATGAGCAGTTCTTC. Its translation is CASSYGRALHNEQFF.

The V and J genes are TRBV15 and TRBJ1-1, with no clear D. Germline V gene data show CDR1 as LNHNV and CDR2 as YYDKDF (reference sequence). With 0 bases removed from V and 5 bases from J, the gap between germline ends came to 7 bases. The length of the CDR3 is 13 residues. The DNA for the CDR3 is TGTGCCACCAGCAGAGATCCGGTGACTGAAGCTTTCTTT. Translated: CATSRDPVTEAFF.

The sample holds a few counts of this clonotype. A junction end diverges from the germline sequence, so it may reflect a read error. The chain has TRBV5-1 and TRBJ2-5; tentative D call: TRBD2 (5 bases). Matching the DNA end better, TRBJ2-7 makes the J call doubtful. Per germline, CDR1 SGHRS and CDR2 YFSETQ. CDR3 length: 13 residues. The CDR3 bases are TGCGCCAGCAGCATGACTAACTCCTGCGAGCAGTACTTC. Translated: CASSMTNSCEQYF.

This clonotype was seen a handful of times. CDR3 sequence: CSARDRLGGETQYF. CDR3 sequence (DNA): TGCAGTGCTAGAGATCGCCTGGGTGGGGAGACCCAGTACTTC. J is TRBJ2-5 and V is TRBV20-1; D unresolved. This CDR3 spans 14 amino acids. Per the germline V gene, CDR1 is DFQATT and CDR2 is SNEGSKA (reference sequence). Trimming took 0 bases from V and 5 from J, leaving 13 bases between them.

This clonotype appeared a few times. V gene TRBV3-1 combines with J gene TRBJ2-1, with 8 bases that match TRBD2. V lost 4 bases, J lost 8 bases, and 10 bases stayed unmatched. CDR3 length: 15 amino acids. Germline assignment: CDR1 LGHDT and CDR2 YNNKEL (reference sequence). This chain's CDR3 is CASSPGTSISYEQFF. The CDR3 DNA reads as TGTGCCAGCAGCCCCGGGACTAGTATATCCTATGAGCAGTTCTTC.

The genes are TRBV5-1 and TRBJ2-3; a weak D match, TRBD2 (5 bases). The CDR3 sequence is 15 residues long. V was clipped by 0 bases and J by 1 base, with 9 bases between them. From germline, CDR1 is SGHRS and CDR2 YFSETQ. CDR3 in amino acids: CASSLALARTDTQYF. CDR3 coding DNA: TGCGCCAGCAGCTTGGCTCTAGCCCGCACAGATACGCAGTATTTT.

V is TRBV5-5 and J is TRBJ2-1; no clear D gene. There are 13 residues in the CDR3. V lost 7 bases and J lost 8, with 16 bases in between. Germline V gene sequence: CDR1 SGHKS, CDR2 YYEKEE (reference sequence). The CDR3 loop reads CASSPPGQDEQFF. CDR3 sequence (DNA): TGTGCCAGCTCTCCCCCGGGTCAGGATGAGCAGTTCTTC.

The chain links TRBV10-3 to TRBJ2-1; 11 nucleotides line up with TRBD2. The CDR3 covers 14 residues. The germline CDR1 and CDR2 sequences are ENHRY and SYGVKD. J was trimmed by 4 bases and V by 10 bases; bases with no gene match: 6. The CDR3, as DNA: TGTGCCACCTTAGCGGGGGGGCGGTACAATGAGCAGTTCTTC. Protein: CATLAGGRYNEQFF.